This TCR beta chain stems from a study of blood T cell repertoires in COVID-19. Study-wide background: T cells, B-cell-depleted T cells, or PBMCs supplied cDNA or gDNA.

Original processing methods: Amplification of reference gene primers provided the estimated nucleated cell counts. The protocol was immunoSEQ multiplex PCR, while the TCRdb copy is restricted to in-frame clones and leaves out a portion. V, J and clone size were drawn from that table, and D and trimming were deduced from the DNA. The data contain about 150,000 clones, around 84% of them seen just once; the ten biggest clones take up over 8%. This CDR3 is built from 14 residues. V lost 6 bases, J lost 0 bases, and 4 bases stayed unmatched. The germline gives CDR1 MNHEY, CDR2 SVGAGI. The sample holds a few counts of this clone.

The sample was peripheral blood. This sequence was found in a woman in her fifties or sixties with acute or convalescent COVID-19. V usage is TRBV6-5 and J usage is TRBJ1-2; TRBD1 aligns across 7 bases. The CDR3: CASREGASNYGYTF. CDR3 nucleotides: TGTGCCAGCAGGGAGGGGGCCTCTAACTATGGCTACACCTTC.